These 21 T cell receptor beta chains were sequenced from one sample in a study of T cell changes during pregnancy in multiple sclerosis (dated by TCRdb to the late 2010s). Receptor amplification or capture employed the immunoSEQ multiplex PCR assay. In its TCRdb copy, this immuneACCESS table keeps in-frame sequences only and misses some clones. Where compared with another copy, unresolved V genes explain less than half of these, and the others have no known cause. The sample table shows approximately 94,000 clones, and about 90% are seen once. 1.5% to 2.5% of the sample goes to the ten largest clones. Sample: peripheral blood, taken after pregnancy. The receptor set was obtained from a female donor with multiple sclerosis, enrolled in a pregnancy study.

This chain connects TRBV30 to TRBJ2-1, with 11 bases that match TRBD2. V trimming: 7 bases; J trimming: 2 bases; junction bases outside the gene matches: 1. CDR1 is GTSNPN, CDR2 SVGIG, per germline (reference sequence). The CDR3 contains 13 residues. CDR3: CALTSGTYNEQFF. CDR3 DNA: TGTGCCTTGACTAGCGGGACCTACAATGAGCAGTTCTTC.

The CDR3 DNA reads TGTGCCAGCAGCGCCCAGGACCAAGAGACCCAGTACTTC. Amino acid sequence: CASSAQDQETQYF. V is TRBV11-3 and J is TRBJ2-5; no clear D. V was trimmed by 5 bases and J by 0 bases, leaving 7 bases between them. There are 13 residues in the CDR3. Germline V gene sequence: CDR1 SGHNT, CDR2 YENEEA.

The chain carries TRBV5-1 and TRBJ1-4, with D maybe TRBD1 (5 bases). V lost 0 bases and J lost 2, with 17 bases in between. Germline CDR1 reads SGHRS; CDR2 reads YFSETQ. The CDR3 covers 18 residues. CDR3 residues: CASSLGGGALSTNEKLFF. Here the CDR3 DNA reads TGCGCCAGCAGCTTGGGAGGAGGGGCCTTGTCGACTAATGAAAAACTGTTTTTT.

This clone showed up just once. The chain has TRBV5-6 and TRBJ2-5; TRBD2 matches at 11 bases. This CDR3 is built from 16 residues. V was clipped by 4 bases and J by 4 bases; unmatched bases: 9. The germline V gene encodes CDR1 SGHDT and CDR2 YYEEEE. CDR3 amino acids: CASSHLAGGLGETQYF. The CDR3 coding sequence is TGTGCCAGCAGCCACCTAGCGGGGGGACTAGGAGAGACCCAGTACTTC.

The genes are TRBV15 and TRBJ1-6, with D unresolved. The V gene's germline CDR1 is LNHNV and CDR2 YYDKDF (reference sequence). This CDR3 is 14 amino acids long. V was trimmed by 0 bases and J by 9 bases, leaving 9 bases between them. CDR3 in DNA: TGTGCCACCAGCAGAGATAGCGACGTTTCACCCCTCCACTTT. This sequence encodes CATSRDSDVSPLHF.

This clone appeared a single time. The chain couples TRBV18 to TRBJ2-7; D is unclear. V was pared by 6 bases and J by 0 bases, with 15 bases between. Per germline, CDR1 KGHSH and CDR2 LQKENI. This CDR3 has 15 residues. This CDR3 is CASSQGVMSSYEQYF. CDR3 bases: TGTGCCAGCTCGCAAGGAGTCATGAGCTCCTACGAGCAGTACTTC.

The chain recombines TRBV14 with TRBJ2-1; TRBD2 matches 9 bases. V was clipped by 4 bases and J by 9 bases; unmatched bases: 10. Germline V gene data show CDR1 as SGHDN and CDR2 as FVKESK. The CDR3 is 15 amino acids. The CDR3 sequence is CASSRTSARWSEQFF. CDR3 DNA sequence: TGTGCCAGCAGCCGGACTAGCGCGAGATGGAGTGAGCAGTTCTTC.

The chain combines TRBV6-5 with TRBJ2-7, with 7 positions matching TRBD1. The CDR3 has 12 amino acids. Germline V lookup: CDR1 MNHEY, CDR2 SVGAGI. Unmatched junction bases numbered 0, after V lost 4 bases and J lost 3 bases. As DNA, the CDR3 is TGTGCCAGCAGTTGGACAGGCTACGAGCAGTACTTC. Protein sequence: CASSWTGYEQYF.

This chain uses TRBV19 with TRBJ1-1, with a possible D match to TRBD1 (6 bases). CDR3 size: 18 residues. Germline V gene sequence: CDR1 LNHDA, CDR2 SQIVND (reference sequence). The ends were cut back, 3 bases at V and 2 bases at J, with 22 bases in the middle. CDR3 coding DNA: TGTGCCAGTAGTATTTTTCCCATGGGGACAAGAAAAAACACTGAAGCTTTCTTT. Amino acid sequence: CASSIFPMGTRKNTEAFF.

The V and J genes are TRBV19 and TRBJ2-1, with 8 bases identical to TRBD2. Germline loops: CDR1 LNHDA, CDR2 SQIVND (reference sequence). The CDR3 is made up of 15 amino acids. The junction had 9 bases not matched to a gene; V was cut back by 5 bases and J by 6 bases. CDR3 DNA: TGTGCCAGTAGTGTCGGGGGGGCGGGTTCCAATGAGCAGTTCTTC. This codes for CASSVGGAGSNEQFF.

The V gene is TRBV4-2, the J gene TRBJ2-7; D perhaps matches TRBD2 (5 bases). Trimming pared 2 bases from V and 2 bases from J, leaving 10 bases between. This CDR3 is built from 14 residues. In germline, CDR1 is LGHNA, CDR2 YNFKEQ. CDR3 in DNA: TGTGCCAGCAGCCAAACCTTCGGGACCTACGAGCAGTACTTC. It specifies CASSQTFGTYEQYF.

V gene TRBV19 combines with J gene TRBJ1-6; 8 bases match TRBD1. CDR1 is LNHDA, CDR2 SQIVND, per germline (reference sequence). The CDR3 consists of 14 residues. V lost 3 bases, J lost 9 bases, and 4 bases stayed unmatched. Here the CDR3 reads CASSISGGGSPLHF. CDR3 DNA: TGTGCCAGTAGTATCTCAGGGGGCGGTTCACCCCTCCACTTT.

V and J are TRBV7-3 and TRBJ1-1, with D maybe TRBD1 (5 bases). This CDR3 has 18 residues. V was cut by 0 bases and J by 4 bases, with 21 bases left in between. Germline assignment: CDR1 SGHTA and CDR2 FQGTGA. The CDR3 DNA reads as TGTGCCAGCAGCTTAACAACCGTTGGGCAGGGAGGGATCACTGAAGCTTTCTTT. It translates to CASSLTTVGQGGITEAFF.

The CDR3 sequence: CASRDRGKTNEKLFF. The CDR3 coding sequence is TGTGCCAGCAGGGACAGGGGGAAAACTAATGAAAAACTGTTTTTT. The chain combines TRBV7-8 with TRBJ1-4; 10 bases line up with TRBD1. The ends lost 6 bases at V and 1 base at J; junction bases unmatched: 2. CDR1 is SGHVS, CDR2 FQNEAQ, per germline. This CDR3 is built from 15 residues.

CDR3 bases: TGTGCCAGCTCACCATTACTAGCGGGAGGAGGAACTAGCTCCTACAATGAGCAGTTCTTC. Amino acid sequence: CASSPLLAGGGTSSYNEQFF. The chain couples TRBV18 to TRBJ2-1; 12 nucleotides agree with TRBD2. J gave up 0 bases and V 2 bases, and 11 bases lay outside the gene matches. The CDR3 contains 20 residues. Germline V gene data show CDR1 as KGHSH and CDR2 as LQKENI.

The rearrangement uses TRBV6-1 and TRBJ1-6; the D gene is possibly TRBD1 (5 bases). V lost 0 bases and J lost 7, with 13 bases in between. Per the germline V gene, CDR1 is MNHNS and CDR2 is SASEGT. CDR3 length equals 16 residues. This CDR3 reads CASSEASTGGNSPLHF. The CDR3 DNA sequence: TGTGCCAGCAGTGAAGCGTCGACGGGGGGAAATTCACCCCTCCACTTT.

This rearrangement joins TRBV10-1 to TRBJ1-5; 7 bases agree with TRBD1. V gave up 4 bases and J gave up 7 bases; unmatched junction bases: 13. In germline, CDR1 is WNHNN, CDR2 SYGVQD (reference sequence). The CDR3 loop spans 16 amino acids. The CDR3 reads CASSGLPQGRRQPQHF. CDR3 DNA: TGCGCCAGCAGTGGGCTCCCACAGGGGCGGAGGCAGCCCCAGCATTTT.

The chain links TRBV5-1 to TRBJ2-3; TRBD1 matches 7 bases. The germline V gene encodes CDR1 SGHRS and CDR2 YFSETQ. The CDR3 totals 15 residues. Trimming at V came to 7 bases and at J to 3 bases, leaving 11 bases not matched to a gene. CDR3 DNA: TGCGCCAGCGGCGCCAGACAGGGTCGGACAGATACGCAGTATTTT. This translates into CASGARQGRTDTQYF.

The gene calls are TRBV11-2 and TRBJ1-2, with D unresolved. With 5 bases removed from V and 2 bases from J, the gap between germline ends came to 15 bases. The CDR3 covers 15 residues. The germline gives CDR1 SGHAT, CDR2 FQNNGV. CDR3 protein: CASSPGGFRNYGYTF. CDR3 nucleotides: TGTGCCAGCAGCCCGGGAGGGTTTCGGAACTATGGCTACACCTTC.

The chain joins TRBV9 to TRBJ2-7; TRBD1 matches 7 bases. The junction had 12 bases not matched to a gene; V was cut back by 0 bases and J by 6 bases. The germline V gene has CDR1 SGDLS and CDR2 YYNGEE. The CDR3 totals 16 residues. The CDR3 here is CASSVGPQKGASEQYF. The CDR3, as DNA: TGTGCCAGCAGCGTAGGACCCCAAAAGGGGGCGAGCGAGCAGTACTTC.

The chain employs TRBV9 and TRBJ1-4; 7 bases agree with TRBD1. Germline-derived CDR1 and CDR2 are SGDLS and YYNGEE. V trimming: 4 bases; J trimming: 4 bases; junction bases outside the gene matches: 1. This CDR3 is 13 amino acids long. CDR3 residues: CASSRQGNEKLFF. DNA of the CDR3: TGTGCCAGCAGCCGACAGGGTAATGAAAAACTGTTTTTT.